Sequencing of this T cell receptor beta chain was carried out in a study of T cell changes during pregnancy in multiple sclerosis. V was cut by 8 bases and J by 7 bases, with 14 bases left in between. CDR1 and CDR2 from the germline V gene are MNHNY and SVGAGI (reference sequence). This CDR3 region has 13 residues. The data were produced by immunoSEQ multiplex PCR, yet TCRdb's version contains in-frame clones alone and is incomplete. The data hold around 67,000 clones, with 90% observed a single time. The sequences come from peripheral blood, collected after pregnancy. This sequence was found in a female donor in good health, enrolled as a control in a pregnancy study. The J gene is TRBJ2-2, the V gene TRBV6-6; tentatively, D is TRBD2 (6 bases). CDR3 sequence reads: CASRDLLGGELFF. DNA of the CDR3: TGTGCCAGCCGGGACTTACTCGGCGGGGAGCTGTTTTTT.